This TCR beta chain comes out of a study of cytomegalovirus exposure and HLA in healthy donors. Study-wide results and caveats: For TCR beta chains, V- and J-gene trimming was later linked to a missense DCLRE1C variant. Based on reports, TCR beta sequences accurately predicted HLA-A and HLA-B alleles for most subjects. In a later analysis, a genetic analysis reported fewer productive-TCR N-insertions in an Asian-associated ancestry cluster than the cohort average.

V shed 1 base and J 2 bases; nucleotides not matched to a gene: 4. CDR1 SGHTA and CDR2 FQGNSA come from the germline V gene. This CDR3 contains 16 residues. A multiplex PCR was run with 60 Vbeta primers and 13 Jbeta primers. Sequenced by immunoSEQ multiplex PCR; TCRdb stores in-frame clones only, minus some. The sample lists approximately 280,000 clones, about 90% seen once, with about 2% in the top ten. Points on this clone: Its antigen is not known.

This chain connects TRBV7-2 to TRBJ2-1; 8 nucleotides line up with TRBD1. The clonotype originates from a woman aged 18-35 years in good health and CMV-seronegative. Specimen: PBMCs. CDR3 in DNA: TGTGCCAGCAGCTTAGTACAGGGGGGCCCCTACAATGAGCAGTTCTTC. This codes for CASSLVQGGPYNEQFF. Complete variable domain (other parts from reference TRBV7-2 and TRBJ2-1): GAGVSQSPSNKVTEKGKDVELRCDPISGHTALYWYRQSLGQGLEFLIYFQGNSAPDKSGLPSDRFSAERTGGSVSTLTIQRTQQEDSAVYLCASSLVQGGPYNEQFFGPGTRLTVL.